Below, one T cell receptor (beta chain) is given with its context. The CDR3 contains 19 residues. Germline V CDR1 and CDR2: LNHDA, SQIVND (reference sequence). With 3 bases removed from V and 3 bases from J, the gap between germline ends came to 23 bases. Profiling relied on immunoSEQ multiplex PCR, and the TCRdb table lists in-frame clones only, not all of them. The data show hundreds of thousands of clones, over 75% seen once. This sample is drawn from a study of Ad26.COV2.S vaccination and SARS-CoV-2 variants. Specified treatment: 15 to 20 received Ad26.COV2.S at low or high dose, single or two shots; about 5 received placebo; per-sample allocation not given. All samples were drawn on day 63, counting from the first vaccine or placebo injection. Aged 18-55 years, donor was enrolled in Boston in about 2020.

The clonotype was recovered from a person aged 18-60 years who received the Ad26.COV2.S COVID-19 vaccine or a placebo. V gene TRBV19 combines with J gene TRBJ1-4, with no clear D. The specimen comprised peripheral blood, sampled in a trial of Ad26.COV2.S vaccine versus placebo. This CDR3 is CASSIFLSGFTGANEKLFF. The CDR3 DNA reads as TGTGCCAGTAGTATTTTTCTTTCGGGGTTCACCGGTGCTAATGAAAAACTGTTTTTT.